A single sample gave rise to the 16 T cell receptor beta chains below, sequenced in a study of blood T cells in healthy people across ages. Alongside a J-beta primer mix, a sample-barcoded 5' primer served in a second PCR lasting roughly 7 to 11 cycles. One entry per CDR3 protein results from TCRdb running MiXCR on the 5' RACE reads. The sample lists roughly 800,000 distinct CDR3 sequences; 58% were seen once. Sequencing was carried out using blood. These receptors all come from a man younger than 40 in good health.

J is TRBJ2-1 and V is TRBV9; 11 bases fit TRBD2. The CDR3 totals 17 residues. In germline, CDR1 is SGDLS, CDR2 YYNGEE. Unmatched junction bases numbered 10, after V lost 3 bases and J lost 5 bases. CDR3 in DNA: TGTGCCAGCAGCGACGCTAGCGGGAGGTACCGGGACAATGAGCAGTTCTTC. Amino acids: CASSDASGRYRDNEQFF. Full variable domain (rest looked up from reference TRBV9 and TRBJ2-1): DSGVTQTPKHLITATGQRVTLRCSPRSGDLSVYWYQQSLDQGLQFLIQYYNGEERAKGNILERFSAQQFPDLHSELNLSSLELGDSALYFCASSDASGRYRDNEQFFGPGTRLTVL.

The chain employs TRBV12-5 and TRBJ2-1; D is unclear. V shed 3 bases and J shed 0 bases, with 9 bases lying between them. Germline V gene sequence: CDR1 LGHNT, CDR2 FRNRAP. The CDR3 loop spans 15 amino acids. This chain's CDR3 is CASGFGRSSYNEQFF. CDR3 nucleotide sequence: TGTGCTAGTGGTTTTGGACGGAGCTCCTACAATGAGCAGTTCTTC.

This chain connects TRBV6-2 or TRBV6-3 to TRBJ2-3; tentative D call: TRBD2 (7 bases). The CDR3 has 15 residues. Germline V lookup: CDR1 MNHEY, CDR2 SVGEGT. The germline V and J ends were trimmed by 7 bases and 4 bases, with 18 bases remaining between them. The CDR3 here is CASTRGGSLADTQYF. The CDR3 DNA reads TGTGCCAGCACCAGGGGCGGGAGCCTAGCAGATACGCAGTATTTT.

This clonotype has only a few counts. The chain is built from TRBV4-2 and TRBJ2-5, with a weak D call TRBD1 (5 bases). CDR1 LGHNA and CDR2 YNFKEQ come from the germline V gene. The CDR3 length is 17 residues. V was shortened by 4 bases and J by 1 base, with 19 bases between the two germline ends. CDR3 sequence: CASSPLGRPNLQETQYF. The CDR3 bases are TGTGCCAGCAGCCCCCTGGGGCGACCAAACCTCCAAGAGACCCAGTACTTC.

This clonotype was detected a few times. Relative to the germline gene, one junction end is altered; a read error may explain this. The chain couples TRBV7-6 to TRBJ2-5; possibly TRBD2 for D (5 bases). The germline V gene has CDR1 SGHVS and CDR2 FNYEAQ. The CDR3 spans 16 residues. The CDR3 DNA reads as TGTGCCAGCAGCCTAGCCCCCGGCCAATGGATCGAGACCCAGTACTTC. Its translation is CASSLAPGQWIETQYF.

The CDR3 loop reads CATSDRTGGRNEQFF. The CDR3 DNA follows: TGTGCCACCAGTGACCGGACAGGGGGCCGCAATGAGCAGTTCTTC. The rearrangement links TRBV24-1 to TRBJ2-1; 11 positions match TRBD1. J gave up 6 bases and V 4 bases, and 4 bases lay outside the gene matches. Germline loops: CDR1 KGHDR, CDR2 SFDVKD. This CDR3 comprises 15 residues.

The genes are TRBV7-8 and TRBJ2-7, with D possibly matching TRBD1 (6 bases). The CDR3 is 14 amino acids. The germline V and J ends were trimmed by 5 bases and 0 bases, with 11 bases remaining between them. Germline CDR1 and CDR2: SGHVS and FQNEAQ. In DNA form, the CDR3 reads TGTGCCAGCAGCCGGGACATCCGCTCCTACGAGCAGTACTTC. Its protein product is CASSRDIRSYEQYF.

The J gene is TRBJ2-1, the V gene TRBV20-1; 10 bases map to TRBD2. Germline V gene lookup returns CDR1 DFQATT and CDR2 SNEGSKA (reference sequence). Trimming at V came to 7 bases and at J to 6 bases, leaving 3 bases not matched to a gene. The CDR3 covers 12 residues. For the CDR3, the DNA is TGCAGTGTCAGCGGGAGGGCCAATGAGCAGTTCTTC. Its protein product is CSVSGRANEQFF.

This chain links TRBV6-6 with TRBJ2-5, with D tentatively TRBD2 (5 bases). The V end lost 6 bases, the J end lost 5 bases, and 13 bases lay between the germline ends. Germline V gene data show CDR1 as MNHNY and CDR2 as SVGAGI (reference sequence). The CDR3 runs to 13 residues. The CDR3 here is CASRILAQETQYF. The CDR3 coding sequence is TGTGCCAGCAGAATTCTAGCTCAGGAGACCCAGTACTTC.

The CDR3, as DNA: TGTGCCACCTCATTGACAGGGTATAGCAATCAGCCCCAGCATTTT. Its protein product is CATSLTGYSNQPQHF. The J gene is TRBJ1-5, the V gene TRBV24-1, with 7 positions matching TRBD1. The CDR3 is made up of 15 amino acids. The V and J ends lost 9 bases and 0 bases, in that order; junction bases with no gene match: 7. Germline CDR1 is KGHDR and CDR2 is SFDVKD.

This clonotype was recorded a few times. The gene calls are TRBV11-1 and TRBJ2-1; D is possibly TRBD2 (7 bases). The CDR3 loop spans 18 amino acids. CDR1 and CDR2 (germline): SGHAT, FQDESV (reference sequence). The V gene lost 0 bases and the J gene lost 7 bases, with 22 bases spanning the gap. The CDR3 loop is CASSLARGGGGRRNEQFF. The CDR3, as DNA: TGTGCCAGCAGCTTAGCAAGGGGCGGCGGGGGCCGTCGGAATGAGCAGTTCTTC. Supplemented by reference TRBV11-1 and TRBJ2-1, the full variable domain reads EAEVAQSPRYKITEKSQAVAFWCDPISGHATLYWYRQILGQGPELLVQFQDESVVDDSQLPKDRFSAERLKGVDSTLKIQPAELGDSAMYLCASSLARGGGGRRNEQFFGPGTRLTVL.

This clonotype is a singleton in its sample. The genes are TRBV20-1 and TRBJ2-3; 14 nucleotides line up with TRBD2. The CDR3 is 16 residues long. V lost 0 bases, J lost 6 bases, and 5 bases stayed unmatched. Germline V gene lookup returns CDR1 DFQATT and CDR2 SNEGSKA (reference sequence). CDR3 loop: CSARDRLAGGPDTQYF. DNA of the CDR3: TGCAGTGCTAGAGACAGACTAGCGGGGGGGCCTGATACGCAGTATTTT.

J is TRBJ2-6 and V is TRBV18; 9 positions agree with TRBD1. Germline values: CDR1 KGHSH, CDR2 LQKENI. The ends lost 2 bases at V and 3 bases at J; junction bases unmatched: 11. This CDR3 is 19 amino acids long. The CDR3 sequence is CASSPTRTGVYNGANVLTF. CDR3 DNA: TGTGCCAGCTCACCAACTAGGACAGGGGTGTATAATGGGGCCAACGTCCTGACTTTC. Drawing the rest from reference TRBV18 and TRBJ2-6, the complete variable domain is NAGVMQNPRHLVRRRGQEARLRCSPMKGHSHVYWYRQLPEEGLKFMVYLQKENIIDESGMPKERFSAEFPKEGPSILRIQQVVRGDSAAYFCASSPTRTGVYNGANVLTFGAGSRLTVL.

The J gene is TRBJ1-2, the V gene TRBV5-1, with 7 bases fitting TRBD1. This CDR3 region has 18 residues. Looked up from germline, CDR1 is SGHRS and CDR2 is YFSETQ. V shed 2 bases, J shed 4 bases, and the junction held 17 bases outside the gene matches. CDR3 nucleotide sequence: TGCGCCAGCAGCTTTGGAGAATCGTGGGGGACAGTTTCCTATGGCTACACCTTC. It translates to CASSFGESWGTVSYGYTF.

Concerning this clonotype: The junction and the germline gene differ at one end; a read error may be behind it. The rearrangement joins TRBV7-9 to TRBJ2-5, with D possibly matching TRBD2 (5 bases). The CDR3 loop spans 11 amino acids. Germline V gene lookup returns CDR1 SEHNR and CDR2 FQNEAQ (reference sequence). For the CDR3, the DNA is TGTGCCGGCAGCCCGGGGGAGACCCAGTACTTC. Its protein product is CAGSPGETQYF.

The V call is TRBV2, the J call TRBJ2-5; 9 bases line up with TRBD1. The CDR3 runs 14 residues. V was pared by 3 bases and J by 4 bases, with 3 bases of the junction left unmatched. Looked up from germline, CDR1 is SNHLY and CDR2 is FYNNEI. CDR3 in amino acids: CASSDDRGVETQYF. Written as DNA, the CDR3 is TGTGCCAGCAGTGATGACAGGGGGGTAGAGACCCAGTACTTC.